The clone carrying this T cell receptor beta chain has ten or more counts. The antigen is undetermined. MiXCR was run by TCRdb on the 5' RACE reads, yielding one entry per CDR3 protein. The sample contains 550,000 to 700,000 distinct CDR3 sequences, around 20% of which appear only once. Germline assignment: CDR1 DFQATT and CDR2 SNEGSKA (reference sequence). V lost 5 bases, J lost 0 bases, and 8 bases lay in between. CDR3 length: 13 amino acids. This sample was taken from a study of identical twins. The study, taken as a whole, reports: Monozygotic twins shared more out-of-frame TCR alpha than recombination models predicted. Conclusions rested on cross-sectional statistics rather than following the same donors.

Another study also made use of these data, one on T cells expressing NK-cell markers. That investigation notes: The study sequenced eight donors, seven HCMV-seropositive and one seronegative. In roughly 6 donors, dominant CD3+CD56+NKG2C+ clones formed roughly 1.0-7.5% of CD8+ cells.

The V call is TRBV20-1, the J call TRBJ2-1; D possibly matches TRBD1 or TRBD2 (5 bases each). Input material: PBMCs. This receptor was obtained from a young woman in good health. The CDR3 reads CSAGTSSYNEQFF. The DNA of the CDR3 is TGCAGTGCTGGGACCAGCTCCTACAATGAGCAGTTCTTC.